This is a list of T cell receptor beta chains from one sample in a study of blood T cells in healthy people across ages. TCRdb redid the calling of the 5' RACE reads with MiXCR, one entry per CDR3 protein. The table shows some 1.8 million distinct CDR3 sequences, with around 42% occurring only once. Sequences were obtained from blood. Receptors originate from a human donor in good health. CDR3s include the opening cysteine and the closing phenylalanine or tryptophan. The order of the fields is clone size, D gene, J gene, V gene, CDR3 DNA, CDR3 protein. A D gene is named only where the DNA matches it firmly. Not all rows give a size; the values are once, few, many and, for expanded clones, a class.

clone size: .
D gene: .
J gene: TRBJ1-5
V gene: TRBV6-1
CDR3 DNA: TGTGCCAGCCGCGAGGACGGCAATCAGCCCCAGCATTTT
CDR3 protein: CASREDGNQPQHF

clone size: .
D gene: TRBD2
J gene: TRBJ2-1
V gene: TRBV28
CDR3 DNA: TGTGCCAGCAGTTTAAGTGAGCGGGGGGGCCATATGGTCTATGAGCAGTTCTTC
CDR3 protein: CASSLSERGGHMVYEQFF

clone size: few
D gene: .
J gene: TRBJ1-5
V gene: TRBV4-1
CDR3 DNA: TGCGCCAGCAGCCACACCTGGGCGGGGGATCAGCCCCAGCATTTT
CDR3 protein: CASSHTWAGDQPQHF

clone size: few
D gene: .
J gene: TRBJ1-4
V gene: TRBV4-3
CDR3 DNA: TGCGCCAGCAGCCAGATGTTAGCCGCTAATGAAAAACTGTTTTTT
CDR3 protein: CASSQMLAANEKLFF

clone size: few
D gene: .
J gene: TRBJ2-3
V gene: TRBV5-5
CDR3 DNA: TGTGCCAGCAGCCCCCCGAATGAGGATACGCAGTATTTT
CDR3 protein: CASSPPNEDTQYF

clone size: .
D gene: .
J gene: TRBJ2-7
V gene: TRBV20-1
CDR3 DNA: TGCAGTGCTTTTTATTCCTTCGGGGTTTACGAGCAGTACTTC
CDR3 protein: CSAFYSFGVYEQYF

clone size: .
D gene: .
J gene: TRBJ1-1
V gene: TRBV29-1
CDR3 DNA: TGCAGCGTTGTTTATCAGGGTGTTAAGAACACTGAAGCTTTCTTT
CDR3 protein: CSVVYQGVKNTEAFF

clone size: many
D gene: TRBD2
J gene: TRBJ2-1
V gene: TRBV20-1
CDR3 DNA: TGCAGTGCCCTAGCGGGGTACAATGAGCAGTTCTTC
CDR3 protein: CSALAGYNEQFF

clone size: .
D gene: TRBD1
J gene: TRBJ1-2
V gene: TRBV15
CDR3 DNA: TGTGCCACCAGCAGAAAACTTAAGACAGGGGGAATTGGCTACACCTTC
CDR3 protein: CATSRKLKTGGIGYTF

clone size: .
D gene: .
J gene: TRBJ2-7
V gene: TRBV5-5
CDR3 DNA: TGTGCCAGCAGCTTGGGGTGGGGGTCAGGAGGTCTATCCTACGAGCAGTACTTC
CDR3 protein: CASSLGWGSGGLSYEQYF

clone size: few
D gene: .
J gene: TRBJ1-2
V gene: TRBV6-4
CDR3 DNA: TGTGCCAGCAGTGACGTGGCGGGTCCGGGAAACGGGGGCTACACCTTC
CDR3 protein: CASSDVAGPGNGGYTF

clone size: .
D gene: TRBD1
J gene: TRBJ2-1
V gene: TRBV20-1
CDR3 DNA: TGCAGTGCTACTACAGGGGGCGCTGGCCCCTACAATGAGCAGTTCTTC
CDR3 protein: CSATTGGAGPYNEQFF

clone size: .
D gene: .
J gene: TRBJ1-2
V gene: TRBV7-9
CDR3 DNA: TGTGCCAGCAGCCCCCGCCCGGACCAACATGGTTACACCTTC
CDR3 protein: CASSPRPDQHGYTF

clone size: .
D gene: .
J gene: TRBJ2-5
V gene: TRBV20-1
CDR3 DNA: TGCAGTGCTAGAGATCCGTCGGGGATCCAGTACTTC
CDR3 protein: CSARDPSGIQYF

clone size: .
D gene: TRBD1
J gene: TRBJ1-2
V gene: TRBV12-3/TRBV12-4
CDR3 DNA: TGTGCCAGCAACCCGACAGGGAAGCGTGGCTACACCTTC
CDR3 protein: CASNPTGKRGYTF

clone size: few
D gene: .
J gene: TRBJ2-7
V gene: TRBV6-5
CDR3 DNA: TGTGCCAGCAGTCGACCGAACAGGGGAGGGTACGACGAGCAGTACTTC
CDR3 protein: CASSRPNRGGYDEQYF

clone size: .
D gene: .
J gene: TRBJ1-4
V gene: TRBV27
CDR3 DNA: TGTGCCAACTCTAGGGGGTTAAGTGAAAAACTGTTTTTT
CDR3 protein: CANSRGLSEKLFF

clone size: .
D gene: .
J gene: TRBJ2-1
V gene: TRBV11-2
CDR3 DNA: TGTGCCAGCAGCTTCCCCGACTCCCTCTACAATGAGCAGTTCTTC
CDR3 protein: CASSFPDSLYNEQFF

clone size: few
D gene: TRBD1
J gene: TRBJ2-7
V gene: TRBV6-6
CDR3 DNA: TGTGCCAGCCTACCGGGACAGGGGGGCTCCTACGAGCAGTACTTC
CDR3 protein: CASLPGQGGSYEQYF

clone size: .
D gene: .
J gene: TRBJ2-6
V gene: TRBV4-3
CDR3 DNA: TGCGCCAGCAGCCAATTAGGGGTTACTGGGGCCAACGTCCTGACTTTC
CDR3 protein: CASSQLGVTGANVLTF

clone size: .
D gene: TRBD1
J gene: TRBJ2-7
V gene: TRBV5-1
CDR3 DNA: TGCGCCAGCAGTATTCTCCCGACAGGGAGTGGGGAAGGGCAGTACTTC
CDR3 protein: CASSILPTGSGEGQYF

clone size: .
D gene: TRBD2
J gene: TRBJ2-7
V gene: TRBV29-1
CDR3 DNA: TGCAGCGTTGTGAGGGCTAGCGGACCCTGCGAGCAGTACTTC
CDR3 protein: CSVVRASGPCEQYF

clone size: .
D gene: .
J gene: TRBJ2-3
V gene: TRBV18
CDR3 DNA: TGTGCCAGCTCAACGGGGTCCGTAGATATGCAGTATTTT
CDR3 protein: CASSTGSVDMQYF

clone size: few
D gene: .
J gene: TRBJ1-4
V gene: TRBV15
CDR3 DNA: TGTGCCACCGCACTGTTGCGGAGAGGGGAAAAACTGTTTTTT
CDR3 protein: CATALLRRGEKLFF

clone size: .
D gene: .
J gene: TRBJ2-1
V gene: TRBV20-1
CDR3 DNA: TGCAGTGCTGGCGGGGTTAGCCCCTACAATGAGCAGTTCTTC
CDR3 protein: CSAGGVSPYNEQFF

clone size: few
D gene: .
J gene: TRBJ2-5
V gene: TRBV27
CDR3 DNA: TGTGCCAGCAGTACGAGACAGCCAGAAGAGACCCAGTACTTC
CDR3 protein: CASSTRQPEETQYF

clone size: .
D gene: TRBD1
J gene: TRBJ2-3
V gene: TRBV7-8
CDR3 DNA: TGTGCCAGCAGTCCCAACCCCCGGGACAGGGGAGCAGATACGCAGTATTTT
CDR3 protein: CASSPNPRDRGADTQYF

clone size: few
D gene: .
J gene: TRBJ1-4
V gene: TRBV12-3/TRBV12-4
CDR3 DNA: TGTGCCAGCAGTTGGGGCGAAAAACTGTTTTTT
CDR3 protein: CASSWGEKLFF

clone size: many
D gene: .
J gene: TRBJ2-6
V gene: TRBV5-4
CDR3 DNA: TGTGCCAGCAGCCTGGCAAACTCTGGGGCCAACGTCCTGACTTTC
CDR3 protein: CASSLANSGANVLTF

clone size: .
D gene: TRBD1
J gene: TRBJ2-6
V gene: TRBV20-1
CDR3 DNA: TGCAGTGCTAGCGGACAGGGGGCCTCTGGGGCCAACGTCCTGACTTTC
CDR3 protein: CSASGQGASGANVLTF

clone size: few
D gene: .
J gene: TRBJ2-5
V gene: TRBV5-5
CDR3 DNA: TGTGCCAGCAGCTTTGGGGTCAGGCAGTGGGGGACCCAGTACTTC
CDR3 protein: CASSFGVRQWGTQYF

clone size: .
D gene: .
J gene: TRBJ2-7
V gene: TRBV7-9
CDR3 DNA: TGTGCCAGCAGCTTAATAGGTAGAGGTTCCTCCTACGAGCAGTACTTC
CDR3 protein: CASSLIGRGSSYEQYF

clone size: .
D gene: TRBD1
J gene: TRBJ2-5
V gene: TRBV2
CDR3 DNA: TGTGCCAGCAGACGGACAGGGCCTTTGCAAGAGACCCAGTACTTC
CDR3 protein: CASRRTGPLQETQYF

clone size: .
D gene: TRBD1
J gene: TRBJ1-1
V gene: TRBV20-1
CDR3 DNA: TGCAGTGCTGAGTACAGGGGCACTGAAGCTTTCTTT
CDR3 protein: CSAEYRGTEAFF

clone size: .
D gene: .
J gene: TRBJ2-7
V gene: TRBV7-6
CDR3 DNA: TGTGCCAGCAGCTCTAGGGCTGGCGAGCAGTACTTC
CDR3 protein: CASSSRAGEQYF

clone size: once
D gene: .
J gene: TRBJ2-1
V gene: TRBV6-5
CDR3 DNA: TGTGCCGGCAGTTACTCGAATCCGAGGCAGGGAGGATACCACCACAATGAGCAGTTCTTC
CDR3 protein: CAGSYSNPRQGGYHHNEQFF

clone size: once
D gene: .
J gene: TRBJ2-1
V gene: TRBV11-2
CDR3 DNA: TGTGCCAGCAGCTTAGAGCGGGGCAATGAGCGGTTCTTC
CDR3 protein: CASSLERGNERFF

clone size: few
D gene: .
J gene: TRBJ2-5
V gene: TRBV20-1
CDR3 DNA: TGCAGTGCTAGAAAGAGGGAGTTTAGTCTTTGGGAGACCCAGTACTTC
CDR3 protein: CSARKREFSLWETQYF

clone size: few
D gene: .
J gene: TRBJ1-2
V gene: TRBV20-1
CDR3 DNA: TGCAGTGCTAGCCGAGAGCGAACAGGGTCGCGGCGAGGCTACACCTTC
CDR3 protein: CSASRERTGSRRGYTF

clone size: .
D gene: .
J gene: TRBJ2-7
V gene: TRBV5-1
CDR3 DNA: TGCGCCAGCAGCCCCTCTGGGACTTGGTTGTACTTC
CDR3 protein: CASSPSGTWLYF

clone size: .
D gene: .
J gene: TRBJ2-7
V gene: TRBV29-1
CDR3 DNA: TGCAGCGCTAGACAGGGAGGGGTCGAGCAGTACTTC
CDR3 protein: CSARQGGVEQYF